Shown below are 21 T cell receptor beta chains from a single sample sequenced in a study of T cell responses to AZD1222 COVID-19 vaccine. Sequenced by immunoSEQ multiplex PCR; TCRdb stores in-frame clones only, minus some. The profile shows 93,000 or so clones, 80% to 90% of them singletons. The material was peripheral blood, obtained on day 0 of AZD1222 vaccination. The source is an adult in good health.

The V call is TRBV9, the J call TRBJ1-5; TRBD1 matches 9 bases. The CDR3 is 15 amino acids. Per germline, CDR1 SGDLS and CDR2 YYNGEE. The trim removed 3 bases at V and 3 bases at J, leaving 4 bases unmatched. DNA for the CDR3: TGTGCCAGCAGCGAGGGACAGGGTCACAATCAGCCCCAGCATTTT. It translates to CASSEGQGHNQPQHF.

The sample holds one count of this clone. This chain uses TRBV11-3 with TRBJ2-7, with 7 positions matching TRBD1. The CDR3 sequence is 13 residues long. Losses at the gene ends were 4 bases for V and 3 bases for J; bases not matched to a gene: 3. Germline V gives CDR1 SGHNT, CDR2 YENEEA. The CDR3 sequence: CASSSGQFYEQYF. CDR3 bases: TGTGCCAGCAGCTCGGGACAGTTCTACGAGCAGTACTTC.

This clone showed up just once. The chain recombines TRBV10-3 with TRBJ2-4; D might be TRBD1 (5 bases). The CDR3 has 15 residues. CDR1 and CDR2 from the germline V gene are ENHRY and SYGVKD. Trimming shortened V by 2 bases and J by 5 bases, and 13 bases separated the two germline ends. CDR3 protein: CAISEGALGENIQYF. The DNA of the CDR3 is TGTGCCATCAGTGAGGGGGCGCTAGGAGAAAACATTCAGTACTTC.

The table lists this clone with a count of one. This chain links TRBV21-1 with TRBJ2-1; no DNA check was done on the table's D call, TRBD2. TRBV21-1 is a pseudogene locus. This CDR3 spans 14 amino acids. DNA of the CDR3: TGTGCCAGCAGCAGACTAGCGGGAGTTAATGAGCAGTTCTTC. Protein: CASSRLAGVNEQFF.

The chain couples TRBV5-1 to TRBJ2-3, with a tentative D call TRBD2 (5 bases). Deletions cut 4 bases from V and 1 base from J, with 13 bases between. CDR3 length equals 15 residues. CDR1 and CDR2 (germline): SGHRS, YFSETQ. CDR3 protein: CASSPRTEGTDTQYF. The CDR3 coding sequence is TGCGCCAGCAGCCCCAGGACGGAGGGCACAGATACGCAGTATTTT.

V usage is TRBV3-1 (or the pseudogene TRBV3-2) and J usage is TRBJ2-5; TRBD2 matches 9 bases. The germline V gene encodes CDR1 LGHDT and CDR2 YNNKEL (reference sequence). The V and J ends lost 7 bases and 2 bases, in that order; junction bases with no gene match: 5. The CDR3 has 14 amino acids. CDR3 residues: CASTFAGGQETQYF. The CDR3 nucleotides are TGTGCCAGCACCTTTGCGGGGGGGCAAGAGACCCAGTACTTC.

This clone was seen once. CDR3 amino acids: CASSLAFPGANSPLHF. CDR3 sequence (DNA): TGCGCCAGCAGCTTGGCCTTTCCGGGGGCCAATTCACCCCTCCACTTT. This sequence joins TRBV5-1 and TRBJ1-6; D might be TRBD1 (6 bases). Per germline, CDR1 SGHRS and CDR2 YFSETQ. Trimming removed 0 bases at V and 7 bases at J, with 14 bases between. This CDR3 spans 16 amino acids.

This chain joins TRBV18 and TRBJ2-7; D is uncertain. V was pared by 0 bases and J by 2 bases, with 8 bases between. This CDR3 has 14 amino acids. CDR1 is KGHSH, CDR2 LQKENI, per germline. CDR3 protein: CASSPPGRPYEQYF. The CDR3 nucleotides are TGTGCCAGCTCACCACCAGGGCGGCCCTACGAGCAGTACTTC.

The chain carries TRBV28 and TRBJ1-2, with a weak D call TRBD1 (5 bases). The germline V and J ends were trimmed by 3 bases and 4 bases, with 15 bases remaining between them. The CDR3 loop spans 15 amino acids. Germline values: CDR1 MDHEN, CDR2 SYDVKM. As DNA, the CDR3 is TGTGCCAGCAGTTTCGCAGGGTTTGGAGGCTATGGCTACACCTTC. Its translation: CASSFAGFGGYGYTF.

The chain carries TRBV6-5 and TRBJ2-5; TRBD2 matches 12 bases. Per germline, CDR1 MNHEY and CDR2 SVGAGI. This CDR3 has 14 residues. V was clipped by 6 bases and J by 5 bases; unmatched bases: 4. Here the CDR3 DNA reads TGTGCCAGCAGCGGACTAGCGGGACGGGAGACCCAGTACTTC. It specifies CASSGLAGRETQYF.

This chain joins TRBV5-1 and TRBJ2-2; 7 bases align to TRBD2. Germline assignment: CDR1 SGHRS and CDR2 YFSETQ. The CDR3 sequence is 15 residues long. J lost 1 base, V lost 4 bases, and 4 bases had no gene match. Here the CDR3 reads CASSPPSGNTGELFF. CDR3 in DNA: TGCGCCAGCAGCCCCCCTAGCGGGAACACCGGGGAGCTGTTTTTT.

The gene calls are TRBV5-4 and TRBJ1-2, with 7 nucleotides matching TRBD1. Germline assignment: CDR1 SGHNT and CDR2 YYREEE (reference sequence). CDR3 length: 14 residues. The ends lost 4 bases at V and 3 bases at J; junction bases unmatched: 6. The CDR3 is CASSETGIDYGYTF. The CDR3 bases are TGTGCCAGCAGCGAGACAGGGATAGACTATGGCTACACCTTC.

This chain connects TRBV11-3 to TRBJ2-1, with 10 bases that match TRBD1. With 3 bases clipped from V and 4 bases from J, the junction kept 3 bases outside the gene matches. CDR3 length equals 15 residues. Per germline, CDR1 SGHNT and CDR2 YENEEA. The CDR3 bases are TGTGCCAGCAGCTTTGACAGGGGGCCTTACAATGAGCAGTTCTTC. It translates to CASSFDRGPYNEQFF.

This rearrangement joins TRBV11-2 to TRBJ2-7; D is unclear. Looked up from germline, CDR1 is SGHAT and CDR2 is FQNNGV. V lost 5 bases, J lost 6 bases, and 11 bases lay in between. The CDR3 has 12 residues. CDR3 amino acids: CASSITSGEQYF. The CDR3 bases are TGTGCCAGCAGCATTACGTCGGGCGAGCAGTACTTC.

This CDR3 is CASSPGQGGGGYTF. The CDR3 DNA sequence: TGTGCCAGCAGCCCGGGACAGGGGGGAGGCGGCTACACCTTC. The chain has TRBV7-3 and TRBJ1-2; 11 bases map to TRBD1. Trimming cost V 5 bases and J 8 bases; bases outside gene matches: 7. The CDR3 extends over 14 amino acids. Germline V gene lookup returns CDR1 SGHTA and CDR2 FQGTGA.

This clone was counted between two and nine times. The V gene is TRBV29-1, the J gene TRBJ2-4; D is perhaps TRBD1 or TRBD2 (6 bases each). Germline V gene data show CDR1 as SQVTM and CDR2 as ANQGSEA. The V end was cut by 6 bases, the J end by 6 bases, with 21 bases between. The CDR3 runs to 15 residues. The CDR3 loop reads CSVGGAGGAVNIQYF. The CDR3 DNA sequence: TGCAGCGTCGGAGGGGCTGGGGGCGCGGTAAACATTCAGTACTTC.

The genes are TRBV7-2 and TRBJ2-3; TRBD2 agrees at 9 bases. This CDR3 contains 16 residues. The V gene end was trimmed by 1 base and the J gene end by 8 bases; junction bases not matched to a gene: 10. Germline V CDR1 and CDR2: SGHTA, FQGNSA. The CDR3 nucleotides are TGTGCCAGCAGCTTAGGGGCTAGCGGGATGTCTGCTACGCAGTATTTT. Amino acid sequence: CASSLGASGMSATQYF.

The CDR3 region is CASSRDSYYEQYF. Written as DNA, the CDR3 is TGTGCCAGCAGCAGGGACAGCTATTACGAGCAGTACTTC. The rearrangement uses TRBV6-5 and TRBJ2-7; 7 nucleotides agree with TRBD1. CDR1 and CDR2 (germline): MNHEY, SVGAGI. CDR3 length: 13 residues. The V gene end was trimmed by 6 bases and the J gene end by 4 bases; junction bases not matched to a gene: 6.

The rearrangement joins TRBV12-5 to TRBJ1-2; 8 positions agree with TRBD1. With V trimmed by 7 bases and J by 7 bases, 8 bases remained unmatched. CDR1 LGHNT and CDR2 FRNRAP come from the germline V gene. The CDR3 loop spans 13 amino acids. For the CDR3, the DNA is TGTGCTAGTGTTCCGGACAGGGTCGGTGGCTACACCTTC. Amino acid sequence: CASVPDRVGGYTF.

V gene TRBV25-1 combines with J gene TRBJ2-5, with 10 bases matching TRBD1. V shed 0 bases and J 5 bases; nucleotides not matched to a gene: 9. The CDR3 length is 17 residues. Germline lookup yields CDR1 MGHDK and CDR2 SYGVNS. The CDR3 protein is CASSEYSGTGVRETQYF. The CDR3 region has the DNA TGTGCCAGCAGTGAATATTCGGGGACAGGGGTGAGGGAGACCCAGTACTTC.

This chain uses TRBV7-2 with TRBJ2-3; 8 bases match TRBD2. CDR1 is SGHTA and CDR2 is FQGNSA in the germline V gene. The CDR3 extends over 17 amino acids. V was clipped by 1 base and J by 7 bases; unmatched bases: 13. Written as DNA, the CDR3 is TGTGCCAGCAGCTTAGGGGGCTCTAGCGGGTGGGAAAATACGCAGTATTTT. The encoded protein is CASSLGGSSGWENTQYF.